This passage covers 21 T cell receptor beta chains from one sample sequenced in a study of T cells in Graves' hyperthyroidism and ophthalmopathy. Amplification of TCR beta CDR3 regions used RNA as the template. HTBI primers were used for first-round RT-PCR of the TCR CDR3. TCRdb used MiXCR to reprocess the multiplex PCR reads, holding one entry per CDR3 protein. The repertoire has about 330,000 distinct CDR3 sequences, about an eighth of them found once; the top ten carry 30% to 40%. The sample taken for sequencing was blood. These receptors all come from a woman aged 40 to 55 with Graves' ophthalmopathy.

Details on this clonotype: At one of its ends the junction is not consistent with the germline gene, which may arise from a read error. CDR3 DNA: TGCGCCAGCAGCCCGCTAGGTCCGGCGGCAGGGACTAACTATGGCTACGCCTTC. Protein sequence: CASSPLGPAAGTNYGYAF. V is TRBV5-1 and J is TRBJ1-2; possibly TRBD1 for D (5 bases). Germline V gene data show CDR1 as SGHRS and CDR2 as YFSETQ. CDR3 size: 18 residues.

The rearrangement links TRBV20-1 to TRBJ2-5, with D uncertain. This CDR3 is 13 amino acids long. Trimming pared 1 base from V and 3 bases from J, leaving 9 bases between. CDR1 and CDR2 from the germline V gene are DFQATT and SNEGSKA (reference sequence). The CDR3 nucleotides are TGCAGTGCTAGAGTCGGCAGTAAAGAGACCCAGTACTTC. Translated, it gives CSARVGSKETQYF.

V and J are TRBV5-6 and TRBJ1-1; D is unresolved. CDR3 length equals 15 residues. Germline V gene sequence: CDR1 SGHDT, CDR2 YYEEEE. V lost 2 bases and J lost 1, with 12 bases in between. This CDR3 reads CASSLVASQNTEAFF. Written as DNA, the CDR3 is TGTGCCAGCAGCTTAGTTGCTTCCCAGAACACTGAAGCTTTCTTT.

This clonotype has at least ten counts. The chain carries TRBV6-1 and TRBJ2-7; 12 positions agree with TRBD2. The V and J ends lost 4 bases and 4 bases, in that order; junction bases with no gene match: 2. Germline V gene sequence: CDR1 MNHNS, CDR2 SASEGT. The CDR3 has 14 amino acids. The CDR3 DNA sequence: TGTGCCAGCAGTGCGGGACTAGCGGGTTACGAGCAGTACTTC. Protein product: CASSAGLAGYEQYF.

In its sample, this clonotype was seen once. This rearrangement joins TRBV18 to TRBJ2-1; TRBD2 aligns across 12 bases. After removal of 2 bases from V and 5 bases from J, the junction contained 10 bases not matched to a gene. Germline CDR1 and CDR2: KGHSH and LQKENI. The CDR3 is 18 amino acids. CDR3 coding DNA: TGTGCCAGCTCACCATACGCTAGCGGGAGGGAATGGCACAATGAGCAGTTCTTC. It specifies CASSPYASGREWHNEQFF.

The table lists this clonotype with a few counts. The chain uses TRBV7-8 and TRBJ1-5, with D tentatively TRBD1 (5 bases). CDR1 is SGHVS, CDR2 FQNEAQ, per germline. This CDR3 spans 16 amino acids. The V gene lost 5 bases and the J gene lost 2 bases, with 16 bases spanning the gap. The CDR3 here is CASSSRQMGGNQPQHF. The CDR3 nucleotides are TGTGCCAGCAGCAGCCGACAGATGGGAGGCAATCAGCCCCAGCATTTT. The entire variable domain, with the rest obtained from reference TRBV7-8 and TRBJ1-5, is as follows: GAGVSQSPRYKVAKRGQDVALRCDPISGHVSLFWYQQALGQGPEFLTYFQNEAQLDKSGLPSDRFFAERPEGSVSTLKIQRTQQEDSAVYLCASSSRQMGGNQPQHFGDGTRLSIL.

The chain is built from TRBV29-1 and TRBJ1-1; a possible D gene is TRBD1 (5 bases). The germline V gene has CDR1 SQVTM and CDR2 ANQGSEA. This CDR3 is 12 amino acids long. V was cut by 0 bases and J by 11 bases, with 13 bases left in between. Here the CDR3 reads CSVEDWGRLAFF. The CDR3 DNA sequence: TGCAGCGTTGAAGATTGGGGGAGACTGGCTTTCTTT.

This chain connects TRBV11-2 to TRBJ2-2; weak D call: TRBD1 (6 bases). Germline loops: CDR1 SGHAT, CDR2 FQNNGV. The CDR3 length is 14 residues. The ends were cut back, 4 bases at V and 7 bases at J, with 13 bases in the middle. The CDR3 reads CASSSGVWSGELFF. The CDR3, as DNA: TGTGCCAGCAGCTCAGGGGTATGGAGCGGGGAGCTGTTTTTT.

J is TRBJ2-7 and V is TRBV3-1; no clear D gene. Per germline, CDR1 LGHDT and CDR2 YNNKEL (reference sequence). The CDR3 runs to 14 residues. Trimming stripped 1 base from V and 0 bases from J, with 7 bases between. The CDR3 is CASSQVASSYEQYF. CDR3 coding DNA: TGTGCCAGCAGCCAAGTTGCGAGCTCCTACGAGCAGTACTTC.

This clonotype has at least ten counts. V usage is TRBV5-1 and J usage is TRBJ1-1; D may be TRBD1 (5 bases). The germline CDR1 and CDR2 sequences are SGHRS and YFSETQ. There are 15 residues in the CDR3. Trimming stripped 4 bases from V and 1 base from J, with 14 bases between. CDR3 residues: CASSPRGAWNTEAFF. The CDR3 DNA reads TGCGCCAGCAGCCCGAGAGGGGCCTGGAACACTGAAGCTTTCTTT.

At least ten counts were recorded for this clonotype. The gene calls are TRBV7-2 and TRBJ2-1, with 7 bases aligning to TRBD1. Germline V lookup: CDR1 SGHTA, CDR2 FQGNSA. This CDR3 region has 13 residues. The V and J ends lost 5 bases and 14 bases, in that order; junction bases with no gene match: 12. The CDR3 DNA is TGTGCCAGCAGCACGGGACCTCCCCAGGGGGAGTTCTTC. Amino acids: CASSTGPPQGEFF.

This sequence joins TRBV20-1 and TRBJ2-4, with a possible D match to TRBD2 (6 bases). V lost 1 base and J 0 bases, leaving 7 bases between the germline ends. Germline V gene sequence: CDR1 DFQATT, CDR2 SNEGSKA (reference sequence). The CDR3 has 14 residues. The CDR3 loop is CSARVGGAKNIQYF. The CDR3, as DNA: TGCAGTGCTAGAGTCGGGGGAGCCAAAAACATTCAGTACTTC.

This clonotype was observed a few times. The chain recombines TRBV20-1 with TRBJ2-1; D perhaps matches TRBD2 (5 bases). Trimming removed 3 bases at V and 6 bases at J, with 15 bases between. Germline V lookup: CDR1 DFQATT, CDR2 SNEGSKA (reference sequence). CDR3 length: 14 residues. This chain's CDR3 is CSASEVLARNEQFF. DNA of the CDR3: TGCAGTGCTAGTGAGGTCCTAGCCCGCAATGAGCAGTTCTTC.

This clonotype has a handful of counts. This rearrangement joins TRBV10-3 to TRBJ1-6, with D perhaps TRBD1 (5 bases). Trimming took 6 bases from V and 7 from J, leaving 13 bases between them. The germline V gene has CDR1 ENHRY and CDR2 SYGVKD. The CDR3 is made up of 14 amino acids. CDR3 residues: CAISGATQNSPLHF. CDR3 DNA: TGTGCCATCAGCGGGGCTACTCAAAATTCACCCCTCCACTTT.

This clonotype was detected many times. The chain carries TRBV7-8 and TRBJ2-5, with D hard to call. V lost 5 bases, J lost 7 bases, and 17 bases lay in between. CDR1 is SGHVS, CDR2 FQNEAQ, per germline. The CDR3 spans 14 residues. The CDR3 DNA reads TGTGCCAGCAGCCACGGACGGCTCTTTGGGACCCAGTACTTC. It codes for CASSHGRLFGTQYF.

This clonotype was recorded a few times. This sequence may be a read error, since a much larger clone differs from it by one base. This chain connects TRBV12-3 or TRBV12-4 to TRBJ2-1, with D unclear. This CDR3 comprises 13 residues. CDR3 sequence: CASSLGQHNEQSF. CDR3 bases: TGTGCCAGCAGTTTAGGGCAACACAATGAGCAGTCCTTC.

This clonotype was seen ten or more times. The rearrangement uses TRBV11-2 and TRBJ2-5, with TRBD2 as a possible D gene (5 bases). V was trimmed by 1 base and J by 3 bases, leaving 12 bases between them. The CDR3 has 15 amino acids. Germline CDR1 and CDR2: SGHAT and FQNNGV. DNA for the CDR3: TGTGCCAGCAGCTTAGTACTAGAATTTAAAGAGACCCAGTACTTC. It translates to CASSLVLEFKETQYF.

This clonotype has only a few counts. This chain connects TRBV7-8 to TRBJ2-2; 16 bases are a match to TRBD2. The CDR3 spans 18 residues. The J segment lost 6 bases and the V segment lost 5 bases, leaving 9 bases of the junction unmatched. Germline V gives CDR1 SGHVS, CDR2 FQNEAQ. The CDR3 bases are TGTGCCAGCAGCAGAGGGACTAGCGGGAGGGTTGTTCCCGGGGAGCTGTTTTTT. Protein: CASSRGTSGRVVPGELFF.

This clonotype was counted many times. This chain uses TRBV12-3 or TRBV12-4 with TRBJ1-2; D remains unclear. Trimming cost V 5 bases and J 3 bases, with 10 bases left between them. The CDR3 is made up of 13 amino acids. DNA of the CDR3: TGTGCCAGCAGTGGTGGGATCTACTATGGCTACACCTTC. Its protein is CASSGGIYYGYTF.

The chain carries TRBV2 and TRBJ2-5; unclear D gene. The germline V gene has CDR1 SNHLY and CDR2 FYNNEI. The CDR3 length is 13 residues. Trimming took 3 bases from V and 0 from J, leaving 5 bases between them. The CDR3 nucleotides are TGTGCCAGCAGTGATCCCAACCAAGAGACCCAGTACTTC. It translates to CASSDPNQETQYF.

This clonotype appeared a single time. A much larger clone differs from this one at a single base, so this may be a read error. This rearrangement joins TRBV2 to TRBJ1-2; D is undetermined. The CDR3 has 12 residues. CDR1 and CDR2 from the germline V gene are SNHLY and FYNNEI. DNA for the CDR3: TGTGTCAGCACTCGGTCTAACTATGGCTACACCTTC. Encoded protein: CVSTRSNYGYTF. Based on the CDR3 plus reference TRBV2 and TRBJ1-2, the full variable domain is EPEVTQTPSHQVTQMGQEVILRCVPISNHLYFYWYRQILGQKVEFLVSFYNNEISEKSEIFDDQFSVERPDGSNFTLKIRSTKLEDSAMYFCVSTRSNYGYTFGSGTRLTVV.